A single sample is the source of the 6 T cell receptor beta chains below, sequenced in a study of cytotoxic CD8 clonotypes in ibrutinib-treated CLL. The assay was immunoSEQ multiplex PCR, and TCRdb's table has in-frame clones only and misses some. The sample has about 200,000 clones, around 72% seen once; the top ten hold around an eighth. This specimen consisted of PBMCs, obtained after 24 months of ibrutinib treatment. The receptors shown here come from a human donor with chronic lymphocytic leukemia.

This chain links TRBV29-1 with TRBJ2-1; the match to TRBD2 covers 7 bases. Germline CDR1 reads SQVTM; CDR2 reads ANQGSEA. V lost 3 bases and J lost 2; bases outside the gene matches: 10. This CDR3 contains 16 residues. The DNA of the CDR3 is TGCAGCGTTGACCCCCGAGAACTAGCGACCTACAATGAGCAGTTCTTC. Its protein product is CSVDPRELATYNEQFF.

The CDR3 loop reads CASSSGPTSYEQYF. CDR3 sequence (DNA): TGCGCCAGCAGCTCCGGACCGACCTCGTACGAGCAGTACTTC. This sequence joins TRBV5-1 and TRBJ2-7, with no clear D. Germline CDR1 reads SGHRS; CDR2 reads YFSETQ. This CDR3 is built from 14 residues. Trimming took 3 bases from V and 4 from J, leaving 14 bases between them.

The chain joins TRBV2 to TRBJ1-1; D is uncertain. CDR1 SNHLY and CDR2 FYNNEI come from the germline V gene. The V end lost 4 bases, the J end lost 2 bases, and 8 bases lay between the germline ends. CDR3 length: 13 amino acids. The CDR3 sequence: CASSASSNTEAFF. CDR3 sequence (DNA): TGTGCCAGCAGTGCTTCTTCTAACACTGAAGCTTTCTTT. The full variable domain, in which reference TRBV2 and TRBJ1-1 provide the parts outside the CDR3, is EPEVTQTPSHQVTQMGQEVILRCVPISNHLYFYWYRQILGQKVEFLVSFYNNEISEKSEIFDDQFSVERPDGSNFTLKIRSTKLEDSAMYFCASSASSNTEAFFGQGTRLTVV.

This sequence joins TRBV6-6 and TRBJ2-5; D uncertain. The CDR3 totals 13 residues. Trimming removed 3 bases from V and 5 bases from J, with 10 bases in between. The germline V gene has CDR1 MNHNY and CDR2 SVGAGI (reference sequence). CDR3 protein: CASSYGPPETQYF. CDR3 DNA sequence: TGTGCCAGCAGTTATGGACCCCCTGAGACCCAGTACTTC.

This clone was detected a few times. The chain combines TRBV18 with TRBJ1-3; D call uncertain. Trimming removed 3 bases at V and 2 bases at J, with 8 bases between. CDR1 and CDR2 from the germline V gene are KGHSH and LQKENI. The length of the CDR3 is 14 residues. CDR3 in DNA: TGTGCCAGCTCACCGGGAACGGCTGGAAACACCATATATTTT. Protein: CASSPGTAGNTIYF.

This chain uses TRBV15 with TRBJ2-6; D is unresolved. Per germline, CDR1 LNHNV and CDR2 YYDKDF (reference sequence). Trimming shortened V by 3 bases and J by 1 base, and 13 bases separated the two germline ends. The CDR3 contains 17 residues. CDR3 amino acids: CATSSVLWSSGANVLTF. DNA for the CDR3: TGTGCCACCAGCAGCGTCCTTTGGTCTTCTGGGGCCAACGTCCTGACTTTC.